The 9 T cell receptor beta chains listed next were all sequenced from one sample in a study of cytomegalovirus exposure and HLA in healthy donors. Researchers ran the PCR with 60 Vbeta and 13 Jbeta primers. Assay: immunoSEQ multiplex PCR; the TCRdb copy retains only in-frame clones and omits some. The sample shows 110,000 to 150,000 clones, 60% to 75% of them seen only once. The sample taken for sequencing was PBMCs. These TCRs come from a man aged 25-40 years in good health and CMV-seronegative.

This clone was recorded once. The V gene is TRBV27, the J gene TRBJ1-4; the match to TRBD1 covers 10 bases. The CDR3 runs 14 residues. Germline-derived CDR1 and CDR2 are MNHEY and SMNVEV (reference sequence). V lost 6 bases, J lost 7 bases, and 5 bases stayed unmatched. Here the CDR3 reads CASRDRGRVEKLFF. In nucleotides, the CDR3 is TGTGCCAGCAGAGACAGGGGGCGGGTTGAAAAACTGTTTTTT.

About this clone itself: The junction differs from germline at one of its ends, possibly a read error. The chain is built from TRBV5-1 and TRBJ2-4, with TRBD2 matching over 11 bases. Germline CDR1 and CDR2: SGHRS and YFSETQ. The CDR3 spans 17 residues. CDR3 bases: TGCGCCAGCAGCTTGGTCGTAGCGGGAGGGCTGGGAAACAGTCAGTACTTC. Its protein is CASSLVVAGGLGNSQYF.

To note about this clone: One end of the junction varies from germline; a read error may be responsible. This CDR3 is CATSEGQRPYEQYF. CDR3 in DNA: TGCGCCACCAGCGAGGGACAGCGCCCCTACGAGCAGTACTTC. V gene TRBV5-1 combines with J gene TRBJ2-7, with 7 nucleotides matching TRBD1. Germline CDR1 and CDR2: SGHRS and YFSETQ. The CDR3 totals 14 residues.

This clone was seen more than once but under ten times. V usage is TRBV5-4 and J usage is TRBJ2-5; TRBD2 is a possible D gene (6 bases). Between the trimmed V and J ends, which lost 4 bases and 5 bases, there was a span of 12 bases. In germline, CDR1 is SGHNT, CDR2 YYREEE (reference sequence). This CDR3 is built from 13 residues. CDR3 sequence: CASSQPGRETQYF. CDR3 coding DNA: TGTGCCAGCAGCCAGCCAGGGAGGGAGACCCAGTACTTC.

This chain joins TRBV7-9 and TRBJ2-1, with 9 positions matching TRBD1. CDR3 size: 16 residues. Germline values: CDR1 SEHNR, CDR2 FQNEAQ (reference sequence). V shed 0 bases, J shed 8 bases, and the junction held 8 bases outside the gene matches. The CDR3 region is CASSLASPGQGYEQFF. CDR3 in DNA: TGTGCCAGCAGCTTAGCCTCTCCGGGACAGGGATATGAGCAGTTCTTC. The entire variable domain, with the rest obtained from reference TRBV7-9 and TRBJ2-1, is as follows: DTGVSQNPRHKITKRGQNVTFRCDPISEHNRLYWYRQTLGQGPEFLTYFQNEAQLEKSRLLSDRFSAERPKGSFSTLEIQRTEQGDSAMYLCASSLASPGQGYEQFFGPGTRLTVL.

The chain employs TRBV13 and TRBJ1-2, with TRBD1 matching 10 bases. The trim removed 0 bases at V and 3 bases at J, leaving 4 bases unmatched. Per the germline V gene, CDR1 is PRHDT and CDR2 is FYEKMQ (reference sequence). This CDR3 has 16 amino acids. The CDR3 loop reads CASSLGPGTGDYGYTF. Here the CDR3 DNA reads TGTGCCAGCAGCTTAGGCCCCGGGACAGGGGACTATGGCTACACCTTC.

The chain links TRBV12-5 to TRBJ2-1; maybe TRBD2 (6 bases). The germline gives CDR1 LGHNT, CDR2 FRNRAP. Trimming left V 0 bases short and J 4 bases short, with 16 bases between. This CDR3 region has 17 residues. DNA for the CDR3: TGTGCTAGTGGTTTGGTATCAGGAGGACTATCTTACAATGAGCAGTTCTTC. Translated, it gives CASGLVSGGLSYNEQFF. The complete variable domain, with remaining parts taken from reference TRBV12-5 and TRBJ2-1, reads DARVTQTPRHKVTEMGQEVTMRCQPILGHNTVFWYRQTMMQGLELLAYFRNRAPLDDSGMPKDRFSAEMPDATLATLKIQPSEPRDSAVYFCASGLVSGGLSYNEQFFGPGTRLTVL.

This clone was detected a few times. The chain employs TRBV19 and TRBJ1-4; unclear D gene. Germline V gives CDR1 LNHDA, CDR2 SQIVND (reference sequence). The V and J ends lost 2 bases and 7 bases respectively, with 14 bases between them. CDR3 length: 15 residues. CDR3 protein: CASSISGRSSEKLFF. The CDR3 DNA follows: TGTGCCAGTAGTATAAGCGGCAGATCAAGTGAAAAACTGTTTTTT.

In this sample, this clone turned up a few times. The V call is TRBV2, the J call TRBJ1-1; D is uncertain. From germline, CDR1 is SNHLY and CDR2 FYNNEI. The CDR3 spans 14 residues. Trimming shortened V by 1 base and J by 0 bases, and 6 bases separated the two germline ends. CDR3 DNA: TGTGCCAGCAGTGAAGAACAGATGAACACTGAAGCTTTCTTT. Amino acids: CASSEEQMNTEAFF.